Given below is one T cell receptor beta chain in context. The V gene's germline CDR1 is SGHRS and CDR2 YFSETQ. The length of the CDR3 is 14 residues. J lost 3 bases, V lost 4 bases, and 4 bases had no gene match. This record comes from a study of blood T cell repertoires in COVID-19. Repertoires were generated with immunoSEQ multiplex PCR, while TCRdb's copy carries only in-frame clones and drops some. In the table there are about 62,000 clones, around 80% of which are singletons. The source of this sequence is a human donor in a cohort sampled during active COVID-19. The specimen was peripheral blood. The chain combines TRBV5-1 with TRBJ2-1; 7 bases line up with TRBD1. Here the CDR3 DNA reads TGCGCCAGCAGCCTGGGACAGAACTACAATGAGCAGTTCTTC. This sequence encodes CASSLGQNYNEQFF.